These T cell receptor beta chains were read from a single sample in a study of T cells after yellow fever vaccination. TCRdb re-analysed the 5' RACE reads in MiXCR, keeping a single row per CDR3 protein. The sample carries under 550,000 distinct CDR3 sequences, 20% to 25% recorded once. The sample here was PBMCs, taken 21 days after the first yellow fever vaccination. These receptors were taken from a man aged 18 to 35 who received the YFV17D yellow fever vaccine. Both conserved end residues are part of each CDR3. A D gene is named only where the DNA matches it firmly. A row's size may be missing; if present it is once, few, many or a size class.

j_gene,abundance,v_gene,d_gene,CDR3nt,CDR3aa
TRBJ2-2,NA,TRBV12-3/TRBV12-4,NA,TGTGCCAGCAGCCCAACCAGGGCCTTCGGGACCGGGGAGCTGTTTTTT,CASSPTRAFGTGELFF
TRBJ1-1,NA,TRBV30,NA,TGTGCCTGGAGTTATAGCGTGAACACTGAAGCTTTCTTT,CAWSYSVNTEAFF
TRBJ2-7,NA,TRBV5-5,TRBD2,TGTGCCAGCAGTCCCCGGGGGGTCTGGGAGCAGTACTTC,CASSPRGVWEQYF
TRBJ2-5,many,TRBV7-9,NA,TGTGCCAGCAGCTTATATGAGAGGGCCGGGGAGACCCAGTACTTC,CASSLYERAGETQYF
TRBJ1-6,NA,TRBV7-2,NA,TGTGCCAGCAGCCTCCTCCCTGGTAGAAATAATTCACCCCTCCACTTT,CASSLLPGRNNSPLHF
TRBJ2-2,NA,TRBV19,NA,TGTGCCAGTAACAAGGTAGCGAACACCGGGGAGCTGTTTTTT,CASNKVANTGELFF
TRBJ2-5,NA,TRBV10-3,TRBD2,TGTGCCATCCGCCTGAGCGGGGGGCAACAAGAGACCCAGTACTTC,CAIRLSGGQQETQYF
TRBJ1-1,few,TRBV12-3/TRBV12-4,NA,TGTGCCAGCAGTCCCGACAGACCGTGGACTGAAGCTTTCTTT,CASSPDRPWTEAFF
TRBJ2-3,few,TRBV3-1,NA,TGTGCCAGCAGCCTACGGGGGGCCCGCACAGATACGCAGTATTTT,CASSLRGARTDTQYF
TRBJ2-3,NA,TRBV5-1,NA,TGCGCCAGCAGCTTGGCGGAACAGCTCACAGATACGCAGTATTTT,CASSLAEQLTDTQYF
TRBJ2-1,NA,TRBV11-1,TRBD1,TGTGCCAGCAGCCAGGGACAGGGGATCATCAATGAGCAGTTCTTC,CASSQGQGIINEQFF
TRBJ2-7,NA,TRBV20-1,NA,TGCAGTGCTAGAGGGCGGGGGCCAAAGTACGAGCAGTACTTC,CSARGRGPKYEQYF
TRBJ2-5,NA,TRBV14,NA,TGTGCCAGCAGCCACCTCGACGGGGATGAAGAGACCCAGTACTTC,CASSHLDGDEETQYF
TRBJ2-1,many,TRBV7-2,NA,TGTGCCAGCAGTCCCAAGGGACATGAGCAGTTCTTC,CASSPKGHEQFF
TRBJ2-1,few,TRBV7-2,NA,TGTGCCAGCAGCTTGGTCAGGGACGTCTGGTATGAGCAGTTCTTC,CASSLVRDVWYEQFF
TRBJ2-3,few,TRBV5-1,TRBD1,TGCGCCAGCCACGAACAGGGGGTCTCAGATACGCAGTATTTT,CASHEQGVSDTQYF